These 3 T cell receptor beta chains were sequenced from one sample in a study of OX40 agonist ivuxolimab in advanced cancers. Clones were sequenced by immunoSEQ multiplex PCR, and TCRdb holds only the in-frame ones, with some missing. This sample has approximately 110,000 clones, with 80% to 95% found just once. The specimen was CD4+ or CD8+ T cells sorted from blood, collected in a trial of the OX40 agonist ivuxolimab. These receptors originate from an adult with an advanced solid tumor such as melanoma, head and neck, liver or kidney cancer.

This clone was detected only once. The chain employs TRBV5-1 and TRBJ1-2; D might be TRBD1 (5 bases). Between the trimmed V and J ends, which lost 0 bases and 3 bases, there was a span of 15 bases. This CDR3 has 16 residues. From germline, CDR1 is SGHRS and CDR2 YFSETQ. The CDR3 loop is CASSLATARLDYGYTF. CDR3 bases: TGCGCCAGCAGCTTGGCGACAGCACGGTTGGACTATGGCTACACCTTC.

The chain has TRBV6-1 and TRBJ2-7; TRBD2 matches 12 bases. J lost 5 bases, V lost 5 bases, and 4 bases had no gene match. The V gene's germline CDR1 is MNHNS and CDR2 SASEGT. The CDR3 is 14 residues long. The CDR3 DNA follows: TGTGCCAGCAGTATGACTAGCGGGAGTGACGAGCAGTACTTC. It encodes CASSMTSGSDEQYF.

The chain links TRBV25-1 to TRBJ1-1; D gene unclear. This CDR3 region has 13 residues. Trimming stripped 5 bases from V and 5 bases from J, with 12 bases between. Germline-derived CDR1 and CDR2 are MGHDK and SYGVNS. This chain's CDR3 is CASSPPSRTEAFF. CDR3 sequence (DNA): TGTGCCAGCAGTCCCCCCTCTAGAACTGAAGCTTTCTTT.